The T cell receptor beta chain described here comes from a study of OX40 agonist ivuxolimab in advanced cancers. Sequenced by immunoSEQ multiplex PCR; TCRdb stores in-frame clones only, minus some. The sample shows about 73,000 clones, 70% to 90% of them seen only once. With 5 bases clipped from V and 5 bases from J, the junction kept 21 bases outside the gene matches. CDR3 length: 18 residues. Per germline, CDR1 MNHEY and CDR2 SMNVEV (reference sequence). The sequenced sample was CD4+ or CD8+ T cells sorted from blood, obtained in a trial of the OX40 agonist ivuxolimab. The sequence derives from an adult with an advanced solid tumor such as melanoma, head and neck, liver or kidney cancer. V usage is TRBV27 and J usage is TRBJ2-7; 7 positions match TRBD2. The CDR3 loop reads CASSPIPPSWRERNEQYF. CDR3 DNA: TGTGCCAGCAGTCCTATCCCCCCCTCGTGGCGGGAGCGAAACGAGCAGTACTTC.